Listed below are T cell receptor beta chains from one sample, sequenced in a study of shared clonotypes between healthy human individuals. The repertoire was sequenced with immunoSEQ multiplex PCR; TCRdb's copy has only in-frame clones and lacks some. The sample lists about 2.1 million clones; around 95% were seen once. Sequencing input: naive CD8+ T cells from PBMCs. These TCRs come from a man aged 18 to 30 in good health. Some clones in this sample may be carry-over from other donors' samples. Both conserved end residues are part of each CDR3. A D gene is named only where the DNA matches it firmly. Size tells how often a clone was seen (once, few, many) or the class of an expanded clone, and some rows leave it out.

size	D	V	J	CDR3	DNA
once	NA	TRBV28	TRBJ2-2	CASSLVLNTGELFF	TGTGCCAGCAGTTTAGTGCTGAACACCGGGGAGCTGTTTTTT
NA	TRBD1	TRBV6-5	TRBJ1-2	CASTLGGEDYGYTF	TGTGCCAGCACCTTAGGGGGCGAGGACTATGGCTACACCTTC
NA	TRBD1	TRBV27	TRBJ2-7	CASSHRGQGYEQYF	TGTGCCAGCAGTCATCGCGGACAGGGCTACGAGCAGTACTTC
NA	TRBD1	TRBV2	TRBJ2-7	CASNGQVAYEQYF	TGTGCCAGCAACGGACAGGTGGCCTACGAGCAGTACTTC
NA	NA	TRBV27	TRBJ2-1	CASSPILSYNEQFF	TGTGCCAGCAGTCCTATTCTCTCCTACAATGAGCAGTTCTTC
NA	NA	TRBV4-1	TRBJ1-2	CASSGSRRADTYGYTF	TGCGCCAGCAGCGGCTCGCGGAGGGCTGACACCTATGGCTACACCTTC
NA	TRBD2	TRBV28	TRBJ2-1	CASGLTSDNEQFF	TGTGCCAGCGGCTTGACTAGCGACAATGAGCAGTTCTTC
NA	TRBD2	TRBV29-1	TRBJ2-1	CSVEAPDNLGGINEQFF	TGCAGCGTTGAAGCCCCTGACAACCTGGGAGGGATCAATGAGCAGTTCTTC
NA	NA	TRBV28	TRBJ1-2	CASTEERGAGPLKDGYTF	TGTGCCAGCACCGAGGAGAGGGGCGCTGGTCCCCTTAAGGATGGCTACACCTTC
NA	NA	TRBV6-6	TRBJ2-5	CASSSQGIQETQYF	TGTGCCAGCAGTTCACAGGGAATCCAAGAGACCCAGTACTTC
NA	TRBD1	TRBV7-2	TRBJ1-1	CASSSDRGNMNTEAFF	TGTGCCAGCAGCTCAGACAGGGGGAATATGAACACTGAAGCTTTCTTT
NA	TRBD2	TRBV19	TRBJ2-1	CASSPGLAGYNEQFF	TGTGCCAGTAGCCCCGGACTAGCGGGGTACAATGAGCAGTTCTTC
NA	TRBD1	TRBV9	TRBJ1-3	CASSVDPESTGGWNTIYF	TGTGCCAGCAGCGTAGATCCCGAATCGACAGGGGGCTGGAACACCATATATTTT
NA	NA	TRBV6-1	TRBJ2-3	CASSEVHGRFTDTQYF	TGTGCCAGCAGTGAAGTTCATGGACGGTTCACAGATACGCAGTATTTT
NA	NA	TRBV15	TRBJ1-2	CATSSGTGTANYGYTF	TGTGCCACCAGCAGCGGAACAGGGACCGCTAACTATGGCTACACCTTC
NA	TRBD1	TRBV7-6	TRBJ2-3	CASRTGTASTDTQYF	TGTGCCAGCCGGACGGGGACAGCCAGCACAGATACGCAGTATTTT
NA	NA	TRBV7-2	TRBJ2-7	CASSLGLGSVQEQYF	TGTGCCAGCAGCTTAGGTTTAGGGTCGGTGCAAGAGCAGTACTTC
NA	NA	TRBV28	TRBJ1-2	CASSSGGSGGYTF	TGTGCCAGCAGTTCCGGGGGCTCGGGCGGCTACACCTTC
NA	NA	TRBV7-2	TRBJ2-7	CASTEGVGSAYEQYF	TGTGCCAGCACCGAAGGGGTGGGGTCGGCCTACGAGCAGTACTTC
NA	TRBD2	TRBV7-9	TRBJ2-3	CASSSSFREALTDTQYF	TGTGCCAGCAGCTCCTCGTTCCGGGAGGCCCTAACAGATACGCAGTATTTT
NA	TRBD2	TRBV27	TRBJ2-7	CASSYGGRGPGGYYEQYF	TGTGCCAGCAGTTATGGCGGGAGGGGCCCTGGAGGCTACTACGAGCAGTACTTC
NA	TRBD1	TRBV4-2	TRBJ1-2	CASSQDPRGHGYTF	TGTGCCAGCAGCCAAGATCCCAGGGGGCATGGCTACACCTTC
NA	TRBD1	TRBV9	TRBJ2-7	CASSVDGDRAPSNF	TGTGCCAGCAGCGTTGACGGGGACAGGGCCCCGAGCAACTTC
NA	NA	TRBV6-1	TRBJ2-7	CASSEVNYEQYF	TGTGCCAGCAGTGAAGTTAACTACGAGCAGTACTTC
NA	TRBD2	TRBV25-1	TRBJ2-5	CASTATSGETQYF	TGTGCCAGCACCGCGACTAGCGGGGAGACCCAGTACTTC
NA	TRBD2	TRBV5-4	TRBJ2-1	CASRSGLASQGEQFF	TGTGCCAGCAGGTCGGGACTAGCGAGCCAGGGAGAGCAGTTCTTC
NA	NA	TRBV11-2	TRBJ2-1	CASSFLSVEQFF	TGTGCCAGCAGCTTTTTATCGGTTGAGCAGTTCTTC
NA	NA	TRBV11-3	TRBJ1-1	CASSFPFGQMNTEAFF	TGTGCCAGCAGCTTCCCTTTCGGACAGATGAACACTGAAGCTTTCTTT
NA	NA	TRBV4-3	TRBJ2-3	CASSRLRELSGGTDTQYF	TGCGCCAGCAGCCGTTTGAGGGAACTCTCCGGCGGCACAGATACGCAGTATTTT
NA	NA	TRBV28	TRBJ1-2	CASSPRDTTNYGYTF	TGTGCCAGCAGCCCGCGGGACACGACTAACTATGGCTACACCTTC
NA	NA	TRBV4-1	TRBJ2-7	CASSQTRRGSYEQYF	TGCGCCAGCAGCCAGACACGCCGGGGTTCCTACGAGCAGTACTTC